This T cell receptor (beta chain) was recovered during a study of blood T cell repertoires in COVID-19. Study at large: Whether acute or convalescent, the COVID-19 samples came from the United States, Italy and Spain. PBMCs, B-cell-depleted T cells, or T cells were the source of the cDNA or gDNA that made up the material.

Per the authors' pipeline: Amplification of reference gene primers was used by the study to estimate nucleated cell counts. The method was immunoSEQ multiplex PCR; TCRdb's version includes in-frame clones alone and lacks a portion of them. The DNA was the basis for D and trimming; V, J and clone size are from that table. The profile shows under 200,000 clones, approximately 79% of them singletons. Material: peripheral blood. This sequence was found in a man in his fifties or sixties with active or convalescent COVID-19.

The CDR3 nucleotides are TGTGCCAGCAGAACTAGTTCAGGGGCAGATACGCAGTATTTT. Protein: CASRTSSGADTQYF. The chain joins TRBV6-5 to TRBJ2-3; perhaps TRBD1 as D (6 bases). The V end was cut by 6 bases, the J end by 4 bases, with 14 bases between. The CDR3 length is 14 residues. Germline V gene sequence: CDR1 MNHEY, CDR2 SVGAGI.